What follows are 23 T cell receptor beta chains derived from one specimen sequenced in a study of cytomegalovirus exposure and HLA in healthy donors. Measured with immunoSEQ multiplex PCR; TCRdb has only the in-frame clones, and not every one. Among tens of thousands of clones listed, just under 95% were seen once. The sequenced sample was PBMCs. The receptor set was obtained from a young man in good health and CMV-seronegative.

This chain uses TRBV2 with TRBJ2-7; a possible D gene is TRBD2 (6 bases). From germline, CDR1 is SNHLY and CDR2 FYNNEI. V gave up 7 bases and J gave up 4 bases, with 17 bases separating them. There are 14 residues in the CDR3. In DNA form, the CDR3 reads TGTGCCAGCAACGCCGGGACTTCAAGATACGAGCAGTACTTC. As protein: CASNAGTSRYEQYF.

The CDR3 spells CASSFAGGLTEAFF. DNA of the CDR3: TGTGCCAGCAGCTTTGCGGGGGGGCTTACTGAAGCTTTCTTT. The genes are TRBV7-9 and TRBJ1-1; the D gene is possibly TRBD1 (6 bases). CDR1 SEHNR and CDR2 FQNEAQ come from the germline V gene (reference sequence). Trimming cost V 3 bases and J 5 bases, with 13 bases left between them. The CDR3 extends over 14 amino acids.

The gene calls are TRBV10-3 and TRBJ2-2; TRBD2 aligns across 12 bases. This CDR3 contains 13 residues. CDR1 ENHRY and CDR2 SYGVKD come from the germline V gene. J lost 7 bases, V lost 8 bases, and 2 bases had no gene match. The CDR3 DNA reads as TGTGCCATCGGACTAGCGGGAATCGGGGAGCTGTTTTTT. It encodes CAIGLAGIGELFF.

Here the CDR3 reads CARGQGLTPENTIYF. The CDR3 region has the DNA TGTGCCAGGGGACAGGGTCTGACTCCCGAAAACACCATATATTTT. The chain uses TRBV21-1 and TRBJ1-3; TRBD1 is the table's D call, not checked against the DNA. TRBV21-1 is an annotated pseudogene. CDR3 length: 15 amino acids.

The rearrangement joins TRBV4-3 to TRBJ2-7; tentative D call: TRBD2 (6 bases). The CDR3 consists of 16 residues. Trimming took off 0 bases at V and 3 bases at J, with 15 bases between the two ends. CDR1 is LGHNA and CDR2 is YSLEER in the germline V gene. CDR3: CASSQEVAAVLYEQYF. CDR3 DNA sequence: TGCGCCAGCAGCCAAGAGGTAGCGGCAGTACTCTACGAGCAGTACTTC.

This chain connects TRBV19 to TRBJ1-5; possible D gene TRBD1, 6 bases. This CDR3 contains 15 residues. CDR1 is LNHDA and CDR2 is SQIVND in the germline V gene (reference sequence). V gave up 3 bases and J gave up 4 bases, with 13 bases separating them. Written as DNA, the CDR3 is TGTGCCAGTAGTATTAGGTCAGGGGATAATCAGCCCCAGCATTTT. It yields the protein CASSIRSGDNQPQHF.

This chain links TRBV11-3 with TRBJ2-5, with 7 positions matching TRBD1. The length of the CDR3 is 14 residues. Germline V gene lookup returns CDR1 SGHNT and CDR2 YENEEA. The V gene end was trimmed by 5 bases and the J gene end by 4 bases; junction bases not matched to a gene: 7. This CDR3 is CASSPRTGRETQYF. The CDR3 region has the DNA TGTGCCAGCAGCCCTCGGACAGGACGAGAGACCCAGTACTTC.

This clone was observed a handful of times. The chain combines TRBV2 with TRBJ2-7, with D uncertain. Germline-derived CDR1 and CDR2 are SNHLY and FYNNEI. V lost 8 bases and J lost 2, with 7 bases in between. The length of the CDR3 is 11 residues. CDR3 sequence (DNA): TGTGCCAGCCTGGAGACCTACGAGCAGTACTTC. Its translation is CASLETYEQYF.

V gene TRBV29-1 combines with J gene TRBJ2-5, with D hard to call. The CDR3 is made up of 11 amino acids. The germline V and J ends were trimmed by 1 base and 7 bases, with 7 bases remaining between them. CDR1 is SQVTM, CDR2 ANQGSEA, per germline. This chain's CDR3 is CSVEVYWTQYF. As DNA, the CDR3 is TGCAGCGTTGAAGTGTATTGGACCCAGTACTTC.

The chain links TRBV28 to TRBJ2-1, with 8 bases matching TRBD1. Germline V gene sequence: CDR1 MDHEN, CDR2 SYDVKM. The CDR3 sequence is 13 residues long. V shed 3 bases, J shed 10 bases, and the junction held 5 bases outside the gene matches. CDR3 sequence (DNA): TGTGCCAGCAGTTTTCGACGGACAGGGGAGCAGTTCTTC. Translation: CASSFRRTGEQFF.

This rearrangement joins TRBV6-1 to TRBJ1-1, with 10 bases lining up with TRBD1. There are 14 residues in the CDR3. With 6 bases clipped from V and 5 bases from J, the junction kept 6 bases outside the gene matches. Germline V gives CDR1 MNHNS, CDR2 SASEGT. The CDR3 loop reads CASRGTGEGTEAFF. The CDR3, as DNA: TGTGCCAGCAGGGGGACAGGGGAGGGGACTGAAGCTTTCTTT.

This chain connects TRBV19 to TRBJ1-1; 8 bases line up with TRBD1. Germline CDR1 is LNHDA and CDR2 is SQIVND (reference sequence). The CDR3 is made up of 16 amino acids. With V trimmed by 3 bases and J by 1 base, 7 bases remained unmatched. As DNA, the CDR3 is TGTGCCAGTAGTATCATACGACAGGGGTCGAACACTGAAGCTTTCTTT. Translation gives CASSIIRQGSNTEAFF.

V gene TRBV6-5 combines with J gene TRBJ2-7; TRBD1 matches 7 bases. Germline values: CDR1 MNHEY, CDR2 SVGAGI. The CDR3 runs 14 residues. The V gene end was trimmed by 6 bases and the J gene end by 4 bases; junction bases not matched to a gene: 9. The CDR3 sequence is CASSPPYRGYEQYF. CDR3 sequence (DNA): TGTGCCAGCAGCCCCCCCTACAGGGGTTACGAGCAGTACTTC.

J is TRBJ1-1 and V is TRBV7-9, with TRBD1 as a possible D gene (6 bases). CDR1 and CDR2 from the germline V gene are SEHNR and FQNEAQ (reference sequence). The V gene lost 5 bases and the J gene lost 3 bases, with 16 bases spanning the gap. The CDR3 has 15 amino acids. CDR3 protein: CASSPQGIGDTEAFF. DNA for the CDR3: TGTGCCAGCAGCCCCCAGGGGATTGGGGACACTGAAGCTTTCTTT.

This chain joins TRBV5-4 and TRBJ2-5; 12 bases agree with TRBD1. Germline CDR1 reads SGHNT; CDR2 reads YYREEE (reference sequence). This CDR3 contains 15 residues. Trimming cost V 4 bases and J 5 bases; bases outside gene matches: 6. CDR3 coding DNA: TGTGCCAGCAGCCGTGCGGGACAGGGGGCGGAGACCCAGTACTTC. Its protein is CASSRAGQGAETQYF. The full variable domain, in which reference TRBV5-4 and TRBJ2-5 provide the parts outside the CDR3, is ETGVTQSPTHLIKTRGQQVTLRCSSQSGHNTVSWYQQALGQGPQFIFQYYREEENGRGNFPPRFSGLQFPNYSSELNVNALELDDSALYLCASSRAGQGAETQYFGPGTRLLVL.

This clone was observed a single time. The chain has TRBV28 and TRBJ1-1; the match to TRBD1 covers 9 bases. The CDR3 spans 12 residues. The germline gives CDR1 MDHEN, CDR2 SYDVKM. Trimming at V came to 3 bases and at J to 11 bases, leaving 4 bases not matched to a gene. Here the CDR3 DNA reads TGTGCCAGCAGTTTGGGACAGGGAGGGGCTTTCTTT. This gives the protein CASSLGQGGAFF.

CDR3 bases: TGTGCCAGCAGCTTAGCAGGGGACTACGAGCAGTACTTC. Amino acid sequence: CASSLAGDYEQYF. The chain links TRBV7-2 to TRBJ2-7; possibly TRBD1 for D (5 bases). The V and J ends lost 0 bases and 3 bases respectively, with 6 bases between them. The germline gives CDR1 SGHTA, CDR2 FQGNSA. CDR3 size: 13 residues.

The chain is built from TRBV5-4 and TRBJ2-5; 13 positions match TRBD2. The CDR3 covers 15 residues. Germline V gene lookup returns CDR1 SGHNT and CDR2 YYREEE (reference sequence). Trimming at V came to 3 bases and at J to 5 bases, leaving 4 bases not matched to a gene. CDR3 DNA: TGTGCCAGCAGCTCGACTAGCGGGAGGACGGAGACCCAGTACTTC. Its translation: CASSSTSGRTETQYF.

This chain connects TRBV19 to TRBJ2-7; D possibly corresponds to TRBD1 (5 bases). The CDR3 length is 14 residues. V dropped 10 bases and J dropped 2 bases, with 18 bases sitting between them. CDR1 is LNHDA and CDR2 is SQIVND in the germline V gene (reference sequence). DNA for the CDR3: TGTGCCACCTCTTCAGGGCCTTGGGCCTACGAGCAGTACTTC. Its translation: CATSSGPWAYEQYF.

This rearrangement joins TRBV19 to TRBJ2-2; D unclear. Germline CDR1 reads LNHDA; CDR2 reads SQIVND (reference sequence). CDR3 length equals 15 residues. The ends were cut back, 3 bases at V and 4 bases at J, with 12 bases in the middle. CDR3 DNA sequence: TGTGCCAGTAGTATCAGCGACCGGGTCACCGGGGAGCTGTTTTTT. Protein product: CASSISDRVTGELFF. The full variable domain, its missing parts supplied by reference TRBV19 and TRBJ2-2, is DGGITQSPKYLFRKEGQNVTLSCEQNLNHDAMYWYRQDPGQGLRLIYYSQIVNDFQKGDIAEGYSVSREKKESFPLTVTSAQKNPTAFYLCASSISDRVTGELFFGEGSRLTVL.

J is TRBJ2-5 and V is TRBV7-2; a possible D gene is TRBD1 (6 bases). V lost 2 bases and J lost 2, with 12 bases in between. CDR3 length equals 15 residues. The germline gives CDR1 SGHTA, CDR2 FQGNSA. CDR3 coding DNA: TGTGCCAGCAGCTTACCAGGGGCCCCACAAGAGACCCAGTACTTC. Its translation: CASSLPGAPQETQYF.

The rearrangement links TRBV5-4 to TRBJ2-3; the D is unclear. Trimming removed 0 bases from V and 0 bases from J, with 11 bases in between. Germline lookup yields CDR1 SGHNT and CDR2 YYREEE (reference sequence). The CDR3 is 16 residues long. The CDR3 bases are TGTGCCAGCAGCTTGGATGGAGATCTAAGCACAGATACGCAGTATTTT. Protein: CASSLDGDLSTDTQYF.

The J gene is TRBJ1-1, the V gene TRBV4-3; no firm D call. Per germline, CDR1 LGHNA and CDR2 YSLEER. Deletions cut 0 bases from V and 8 bases from J, with 10 bases between. CDR3 length: 13 amino acids. CDR3 nucleotides: TGCGCCAGCAGCCAAGACCGGCTCGGGGAAGCTTTCTTT. Translating it yields CASSQDRLGEAFF.